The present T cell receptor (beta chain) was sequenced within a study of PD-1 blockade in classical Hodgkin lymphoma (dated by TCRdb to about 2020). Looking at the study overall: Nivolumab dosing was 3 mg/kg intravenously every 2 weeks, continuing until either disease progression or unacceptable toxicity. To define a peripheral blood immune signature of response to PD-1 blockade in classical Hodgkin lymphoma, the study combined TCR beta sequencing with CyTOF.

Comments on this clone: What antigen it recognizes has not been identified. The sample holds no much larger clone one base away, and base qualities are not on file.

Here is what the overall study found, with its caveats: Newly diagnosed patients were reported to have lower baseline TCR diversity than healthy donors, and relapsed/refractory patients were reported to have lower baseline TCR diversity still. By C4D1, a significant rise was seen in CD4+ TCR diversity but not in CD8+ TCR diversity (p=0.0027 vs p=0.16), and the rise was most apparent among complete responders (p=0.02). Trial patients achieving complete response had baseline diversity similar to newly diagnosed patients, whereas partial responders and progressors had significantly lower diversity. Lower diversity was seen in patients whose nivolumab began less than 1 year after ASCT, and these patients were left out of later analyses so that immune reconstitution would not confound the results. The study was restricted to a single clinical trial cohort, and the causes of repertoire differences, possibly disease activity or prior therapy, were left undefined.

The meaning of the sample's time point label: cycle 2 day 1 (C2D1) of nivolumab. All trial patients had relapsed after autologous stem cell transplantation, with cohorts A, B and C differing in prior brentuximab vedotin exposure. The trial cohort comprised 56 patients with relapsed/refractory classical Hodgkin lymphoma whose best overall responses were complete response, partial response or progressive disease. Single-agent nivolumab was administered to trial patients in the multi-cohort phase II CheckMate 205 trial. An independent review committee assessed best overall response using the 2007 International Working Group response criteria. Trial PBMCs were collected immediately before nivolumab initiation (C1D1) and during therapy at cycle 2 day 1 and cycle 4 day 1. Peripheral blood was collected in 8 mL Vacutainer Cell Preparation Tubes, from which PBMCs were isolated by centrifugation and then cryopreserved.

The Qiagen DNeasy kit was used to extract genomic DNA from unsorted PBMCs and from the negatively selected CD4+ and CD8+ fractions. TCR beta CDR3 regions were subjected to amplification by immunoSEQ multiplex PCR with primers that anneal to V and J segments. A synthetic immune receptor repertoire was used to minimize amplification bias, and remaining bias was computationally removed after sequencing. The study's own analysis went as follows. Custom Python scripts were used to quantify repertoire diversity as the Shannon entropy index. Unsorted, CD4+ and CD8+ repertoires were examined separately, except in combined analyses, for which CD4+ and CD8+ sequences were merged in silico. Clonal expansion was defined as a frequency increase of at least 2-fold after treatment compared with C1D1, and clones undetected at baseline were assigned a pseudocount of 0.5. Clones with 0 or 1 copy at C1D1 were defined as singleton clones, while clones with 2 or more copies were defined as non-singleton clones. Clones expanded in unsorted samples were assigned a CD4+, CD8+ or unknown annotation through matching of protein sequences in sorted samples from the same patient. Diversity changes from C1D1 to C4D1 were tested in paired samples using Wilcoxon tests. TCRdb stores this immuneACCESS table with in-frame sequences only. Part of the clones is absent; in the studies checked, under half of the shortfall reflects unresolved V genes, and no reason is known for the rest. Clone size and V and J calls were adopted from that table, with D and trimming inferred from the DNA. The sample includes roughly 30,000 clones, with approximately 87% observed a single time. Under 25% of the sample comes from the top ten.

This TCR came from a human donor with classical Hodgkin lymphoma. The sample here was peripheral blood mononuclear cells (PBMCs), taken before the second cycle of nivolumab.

The DNA sequence reads TGTGCCAGCAGCCAAGGCGGCAGTGGGAAGGAGGGCTACACCTTC. It codes for CASSQGGSGKEGYTF. The chain couples TRBV4-2 to TRBJ1-2; the D gene is unclear. Based on the germline V gene, the CDR1 and CDR2 sequences are LGHNA and YNFKEQ. At the junction V is shortened by 1 base and J by 8 bases, with 17 bases in between. The CDR3, from cysteine to phenylalanine, totals 15 residues. Of all the DNA, just the CDR3 is kept, 45 bases in frame from base 1.